The sequence of this T cell receptor (beta chain) was determined in a study of T cells in Graves' hyperthyroidism and ophthalmopathy. With regard to this clonotype: Its cognate antigen is unknown.

Authors of the study amplified TCR beta CDR3 regions from RNA transcripts. Carried out on the TCR CDR3, a first-round RT-PCR used the HTBI primer set. MiXCR, run by TCRdb on the multiplex PCR reads, gives a single entry per CDR3 protein. The sample includes more than 500,000 distinct CDR3 sequences, approximately 14% of them seen just once. Study-level findings and limits: Among thyroid clonotypes expanded above 0.001, most also appeared in blood.

V was pared by 2 bases and J by 4 bases, with 8 bases of the junction left unmatched. Germline lookup yields CDR1 SGHRS and CDR2 YFSETQ. The CDR3 covers 16 residues. The receptor was derived from a woman in her forties with Graves' hyperthyroidism. The sequencing input was blood. The rearrangement uses TRBV5-1 and TRBJ2-1; 8 bases are a match to TRBD2. CDR3 protein: CASSLRGGNTYNEQFF. CDR3 coding DNA: TGCGCCAGCAGCTTACGGGGGGGCAACACTTACAATGAGCAGTTCTTC.